This is a list of T cell receptor beta chains from one sample in a study of somatic mutations in cytotoxic T cells in rheumatoid arthritis. Sequencing used immunoSEQ multiplex PCR; TCRdb keeps in-frame clones, though not all of them. Here the sample spans about 11,000 clones, roughly 70% being singletons. Sequencing used CD8+ T cells sorted from blood. The receptors here all came from a man aged 65 to 85 in good health. Each CDR3 is given with its conserved first and last residue. D genes are given only for firm matches. Only some rows state a clone size, as once, few, many or a class for expanded clones.

cdr3_nt cdr3_aa d_call j_call clone_size v_call
TGTGCCAGCAGTCCATGGGATTTAGCGGGAGCGGGAGAGGATGAGCAGTTCTTC CASSPWDLAGAGEDEQFF TRBD2 TRBJ2-1 NA TRBV27
TGTGCCAGCAGTCCGTTGGCCGGGGAGCTGTTTTTT CASSPLAGELFF NA TRBJ2-2 NA TRBV27
TGCGCCAGCAGCTTGTTAGACAGGGACTACGAGCAGTACTTC CASSLLDRDYEQYF TRBD1 TRBJ2-7 once TRBV5-1
TGTGCCAGCACGATGGACATGACCTCCTATGGCTACACCTTC CASTMDMTSYGYTF NA TRBJ1-2 large TRBV7-9
TGTGCCAGCAGTTACGGGTGGGGAGGGGGCTACACCTTC CASSYGWGGGYTF NA TRBJ1-2 few TRBV6-5
TGCGCCAGCAGCCAAGAATGGGCTAGCGGGAGGAATGAGCAGTTCTTC CASSQEWASGRNEQFF TRBD2 TRBJ2-1 NA TRBV4-1
TGTGCCAGCAGCTTCAGAGGAGGGTTCGATCACTATGGCTACACCTTC CASSFRGGFDHYGYTF NA TRBJ1-2 NA TRBV5-6
TGTGCCAGCAGCTTAGAAGGGACAGAGTACTACAATGAGCAGTTCTTC CASSLEGTEYYNEQFF TRBD1 TRBJ2-1 NA TRBV11-2
TGTGCCAGAAGCTTGTATTGCGGCCTCTCCTACGAGCAGTACTTC CARSLYCGLSYEQYF NA TRBJ2-7 NA TRBV5-3
TGTGCCAGCAGTGAAGGACCGCTATCTGGGGCCAACGTCCTGACTTTC CASSEGPLSGANVLTF NA TRBJ2-6 NA TRBV6-4
TGCGCCAGCAGCTACCGACAGGGGGTAGGCACTGAAGCTTTCTTT CASSYRQGVGTEAFF TRBD1 TRBJ1-1 NA TRBV5-1
TGTGCCAGCAGCCGACCGGGGGATGGGGGCTATGGCTACACCTTC CASSRPGDGGYGYTF NA TRBJ1-2 NA TRBV5-4
TGTGCCAGCAGTTTAACCGGGACAGGGGGCGGAAACACCATATATTTT CASSLTGTGGGNTIYF TRBD1 TRBJ1-3 NA TRBV28
TGTGCCAGCAGCTCTGGGACTAGCGGGGACAATGAGCAGTTCTTC CASSSGTSGDNEQFF TRBD2 TRBJ2-1 NA TRBV11-3
TGTGCCAGTAGTCCAGCAGCAGGAAACTCCTACGAGCAGTACTTC CASSPAAGNSYEQYF NA TRBJ2-7 NA TRBV19
TGTGCCAGCAGTCCGGACAGCTCCTACGAGCAGTACTTC CASSPDSSYEQYF NA TRBJ2-7 NA TRBV27
TGTGCCAGCATGAGGGACCTAGCAAGGAACACTGAAGCTTTCTTT CASMRDLARNTEAFF NA TRBJ1-1 NA TRBV28
TGCGCCAGCAGAACAGGGGGCACTGAAGCTTTCTTT CASRTGGTEAFF TRBD1 TRBJ1-1 NA TRBV10-2
TGCAGTGCCAGGATGGTAACTGAAGCTTTCTTT CSARMVTEAFF NA TRBJ1-1 NA TRBV20-1
TGTGCCAGCAGCTACCGGACTAGCCTCTCACCCCTCTACGAGCAGTACTTC CASSYRTSLSPLYEQYF TRBD2 TRBJ2-7 few TRBV7-8
TGTGCCAGCTCAAGAGGACAGGAGGGTACCTACGAGCAGTACTTC CASSRGQEGTYEQYF NA TRBJ2-7 once TRBV18
TGTGCCAGCAGTGAGGGTACAGAAGCTTTCTTT CASSEGTEAFF NA TRBJ1-1 NA TRBV25-1
TGTGCCAGCAGCTTAGGAGTCTACGAGCAGTACTTC CASSLGVYEQYF NA TRBJ2-7 NA TRBV7-9
TGTGCCAGCAGTGACTCCCAGCGAGACACAGATACGCAGTATTTT CASSDSQRDTDTQYF NA TRBJ2-3 few TRBV6-4
TGTGCCAGCAGCTTGATGGCCTATAGCAATCAGCCCCAGCATTTT CASSLMAYSNQPQHF NA TRBJ1-5 once TRBV5-5
TGTGCCAGCAGCTTAGGAGGGGTGAGGACCTCCTATAATTCACCCCTCCACTTT CASSLGGVRTSYNSPLHF NA TRBJ1-6 few TRBV7-2
TGTGCCAGCAGCTTTGACGGGGGAAGGCGGCAGCCCCAGCATTTT CASSFDGGRRQPQHF NA TRBJ1-5 NA TRBV5-5
TGTGCCAGCAGTTTACGGCGGGAGGCCCTCTACGAGCAGTACTTC CASSLRREALYEQYF TRBD2 TRBJ2-7 NA TRBV28